Listed below are T cell receptor beta chains from one sample, sequenced in a study of tumor-infiltrating lymphocytes in primary liver carcinoma. Via MiXCR, TCRdb re-called the multiplex PCR reads, giving one row per CDR3 protein. The sample gives about 41,000 distinct CDR3 sequences, over 70% of which show up once; about a fifth is in the top ten. Specimen: liver tumor tissue from sampling region 2. Every receptor here comes from a man aged 40-55 years with primary liver carcinoma and hepatitis B virus infection. The CDR3 runs from the conserved cysteine through the conserved F or W. D genes are given only for firm matches. Clone size is given for some rows only: seen once, a few or many times, or a class if the clone is expanded.

clone_size | j_call | d_call | v_call | cdr3_aa | cdr3_nt
. | TRBJ2-4 | TRBD2 | TRBV7-2 | CAGSLDGRGGKNIQYF | TGTGCCGGCAGCTTAGATGGGAGGGGCGGGAAGAACATTCAGTACTTC
. | TRBJ1-2 | TRBD1 | TRBV7-8 | CTSSPRTGGAGYGYTF | TGTACCAGCAGCCCTCGGACAGGGGGCGCCGGCTATGGCTACACCTTC
few | TRBJ2-7 | . | TRBV6-5 | CAGSYPRGRNEQYF | TGTGCCGGCAGTTACCCGAGGGGGAGGAACGAGCAGTACTTC
. | TRBJ2-1 | . | TRBV11-1 | CPSSFQGPLYIEQFF | TGTCCCAGCAGCTTCCAGGGACCGCTGTACATTGAGCAGTTCTTC
once | TRBJ2-5 | . | TRBV6-2/TRBV6-3 | CTSSGAEIQYF | TGTACCAGCAGCGGTGCAGAGATCCAGTACTTC
many | TRBJ2-1 | . | TRBV15 | CATRTRESHLYNEQFF | TGTGCCACCAGGACCCGGGAGTCCCACCTATACAATGAGCAGTTCTTC
. | TRBJ2-5 | . | TRBV12-3/TRBV12-4 | CTSSHEVPGSGETQYF | TGTACCAGCAGCCATGAGGTTCCAGGGAGCGGAGAGACCCAGTACTTC
. | TRBJ1-1 | . | TRBV28 | CAGTRDHGNTEAFF | TGTGCCGGCACCAGGGACCATGGGAACACTGAAGCTTTCTTT
. | TRBJ2-5 | . | TRBV24-1 | CVTSVLIGTQYF | TGTGTCACCAGTGTTTTGATCGGGACCCAGTACTTC
. | TRBJ2-2 | . | TRBV4-2 | CASSHAVSGELFF | TGTGCCAGCAGTCACGCGGTGTCCGGGGAGCTGTTTTTT
medium-sized | TRBJ1-1 | TRBD1 | TRBV29-1 | CSDDRGAFF | TGCAGCGACGACAGGGGAGCTTTCTTT
few | TRBJ2-6 | TRBD1 | TRBV5-4 | CASSQGQGASGASVLTF | TGTGCCAGTAGTCAAGGACAGGGGGCATCTGGGGCCAGCGTCCTGACTTTC
. | TRBJ2-5 | TRBD2 | TRBV11-2 | CTSSSTGLVGGSVETQYF | TGTACCAGCAGCTCCACGGGACTAGTGGGAGGGAGTGTCGAGACTCAGTACTTC
. | TRBJ2-7 | TRBD1 | TRBV11-2 | CASSLRWTGENKQHF | TGTGCCAGCAGCTTACGATGGACAGGGGAAAACAAGCAACACTTC
. | TRBJ1-1 | . | TRBV12-3/TRBV12-4 | CDSSPDSPTQWMNIEAFF | TGTGACAGCAGCCCTGACTCACCAACCCAGTGGATGAACATTGAAGCTTTCTTT
. | TRBJ2-2 | TRBD2 | TRBV6-2/TRBV6-3 | CASSYPTALAGRTGDLFF | TGTGCCAGCAGTTACCCGACCGCGCTAGCGGGGAGGACCGGGGACTTGTTTTTT
many | TRBJ2-7 | . | TRBV5-1 | CASSLAVGRSYEQYF | TGCGCCAGCAGCTTGGCCGTCGGACGCTCCTACGAGCAGTACTTC
. | TRBJ1-2 | . | TRBV12-3/TRBV12-4 | CAIGQWVDGCTF | TGTGCCATAGGACAGTGGGTCGATGGCTGCACCTTC
many | TRBJ2-1 | TRBD1 | TRBV19 | CASSGSRQGGYNEQFF | TGTGCCAGTAGTGGCTCGCGACAGGGGGGATACAATGAGCAGTTCTTC